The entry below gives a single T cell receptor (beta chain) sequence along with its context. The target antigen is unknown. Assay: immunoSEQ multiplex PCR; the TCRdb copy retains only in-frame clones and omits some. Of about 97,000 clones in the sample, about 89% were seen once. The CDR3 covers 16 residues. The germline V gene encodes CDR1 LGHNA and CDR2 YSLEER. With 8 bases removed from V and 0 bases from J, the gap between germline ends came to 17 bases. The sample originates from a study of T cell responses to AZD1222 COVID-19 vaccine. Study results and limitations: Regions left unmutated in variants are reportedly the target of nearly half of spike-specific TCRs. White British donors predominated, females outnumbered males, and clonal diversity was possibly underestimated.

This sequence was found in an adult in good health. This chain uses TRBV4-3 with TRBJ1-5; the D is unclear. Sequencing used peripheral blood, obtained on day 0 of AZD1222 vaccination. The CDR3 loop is CASREGVGLSNQPQHF. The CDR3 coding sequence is TGCGCCAGCCGGGAGGGAGTCGGGCTTAGCAATCAGCCCCAGCATTTT.